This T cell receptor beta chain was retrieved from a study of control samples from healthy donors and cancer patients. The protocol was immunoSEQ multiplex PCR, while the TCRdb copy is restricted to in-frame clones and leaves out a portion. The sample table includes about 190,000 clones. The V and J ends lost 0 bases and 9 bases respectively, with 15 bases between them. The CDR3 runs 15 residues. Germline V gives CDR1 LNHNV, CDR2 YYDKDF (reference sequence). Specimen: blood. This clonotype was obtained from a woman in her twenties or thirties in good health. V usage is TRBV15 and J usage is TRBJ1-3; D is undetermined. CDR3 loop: CATSRDVSLMGTIYF. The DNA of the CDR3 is TGTGCCACCAGCAGAGATGTCAGTTTAATGGGCACCATATATTTT.